Following are 26 T cell receptor beta chains from one sample sequenced in a study of post-analysis software for immune sequencing data. These receptors lack a known antigen. Built from TCR beta cDNA, the libraries had unique molecular identifiers in them. Via MiXCR, TCRdb re-called the PCR reads, giving one row per CDR3 protein. The sample yields roughly 430,000 distinct CDR3 sequences, roughly 40% seen once. General observations from the study: In patients, TRBV5-6, TRBV5-1 and TRBV20-1 belonged to five TRBV segments found more frequently than in controls.

Sequencing input: blood. These receptors originate from a girl aged 2 to 10 with multiple sclerosis.

The chain carries TRBV6-2 or TRBV6-3 and TRBJ2-7; 13 bases line up with TRBD2. Germline CDR1 and CDR2: MNHEY and SVGEGT. V was clipped by 6 bases and J by 6 bases; unmatched bases: 5. CDR3 size: 14 residues. CDR3 DNA: TGTGCCAGCAGGTGGACTAGCGGGAGCTCCGAGCAGTACTTC. Translating gives CASRWTSGSSEQYF.

The sample holds a few counts of this clonotype. This sequence joins TRBV29-1 and TRBJ2-1; TRBD2 matches 7 bases. The CDR3 runs to 14 residues. Per the germline V gene, CDR1 is SQVTM and CDR2 is ANQGSEA. V was pared by 6 bases and J by 0 bases, with 5 bases of the junction left unmatched. The CDR3 DNA sequence: TGCAGCGTCGCGCGGGAGACCTCCTACAATGAGCAGTTCTTC. This codes for CSVARETSYNEQFF.

The rearrangement links TRBV28 to TRBJ1-5, with no clear D. This CDR3 contains 14 residues. With 6 bases removed from V and 3 bases from J, the gap between germline ends came to 12 bases. CDR1 is MDHEN, CDR2 SYDVKM, per germline. The CDR3 is CASRSGQLNQPQHF. The CDR3 nucleotides are TGTGCCAGCAGGTCCGGCCAGCTCAATCAGCCCCAGCATTTT.

The V gene is TRBV20-1, the J gene TRBJ2-7, with D perhaps matching TRBD1 or TRBD2 (5 bases each). Trimming removed 1 base from V and 4 bases from J, with 14 bases in between. The CDR3 consists of 14 residues. The germline V gene has CDR1 DFQATT and CDR2 SNEGSKA (reference sequence). The CDR3 loop is CSARVLMGEYEQYF. CDR3 nucleotides: TGCAGTGCTAGAGTATTGATGGGGGAATACGAGCAGTACTTC.

The rearrangement joins TRBV2 to TRBJ2-7; TRBD2 agrees at 8 bases. The CDR3 sequence is 12 residues long. Germline CDR1 is SNHLY and CDR2 is FYNNEI. J lost 3 bases, V lost 8 bases, and 3 bases had no gene match. For the CDR3, the DNA is TGTGCCAGCGCAAGCGGGAGCTACGAGCAGTACTTC. Encoded protein: CASASGSYEQYF.

V usage is TRBV6-6 and J usage is TRBJ2-2, with D unresolved. CDR1 and CDR2 (germline): MNHNY, SVGAGI (reference sequence). The CDR3 totals 13 residues. Trimming took 0 bases from V and 4 from J, leaving 3 bases between them. In DNA, the CDR3 is TGTGCCAGCAGTTACTCGGTCACCGGGGAGCTGTTTTTT. Protein product: CASSYSVTGELFF.

The chain has TRBV6-5 and TRBJ1-1, with D perhaps matching TRBD1 (5 bases). V was cut by 0 bases and J by 1 base, with 18 bases left in between. The germline gives CDR1 MNHEY, CDR2 SVGAGI. The CDR3 contains 18 residues. The CDR3 region is CASSYSRRALVWNTEAFF. The CDR3 DNA reads as TGTGCCAGCAGTTACTCGCGCAGGGCCCTAGTTTGGAACACTGAAGCTTTCTTT.

The V gene is TRBV5-1, the J gene TRBJ2-1, with D unresolved. The DNA end is a closer match to TRBJ2-7, so the J assignment may be wrong. The CDR3 extends over 15 amino acids. Germline V gene data show CDR1 as SGHRS and CDR2 as YFSETQ. The CDR3 DNA follows: TGCGCCAGCAGCTTGGGAGGCGGTATCTACAATGAGCAGTACTTC. Encoded protein: CASSLGGGIYNEQYF.

The genes are TRBV12-3 or TRBV12-4 and TRBJ1-1; D may be TRBD1 (6 bases). The CDR3 loop spans 14 amino acids. The ends were cut back, 6 bases at V and 1 base at J, with 12 bases in the middle. In nucleotides, the CDR3 is TGTGCCAGCAGGCTTGGACAGTCGAACACTGAAGCTTTCTTT. It yields the protein CASRLGQSNTEAFF.

The V and J genes are TRBV7-2 and TRBJ1-5, with D hard to call. Germline CDR1 SGHTA, CDR2 FQGNSA. V dropped 1 base and J dropped 7 bases, with 8 bases sitting between them. This CDR3 spans 13 amino acids. The CDR3 DNA reads as TGTGCCAGCAGCTTAGTCATTGGCCAGCCCCAGCATTTT. This translates into CASSLVIGQPQHF. Supplemented by reference TRBV7-2 and TRBJ1-5, the full variable domain reads GAGVSQSPSNKVTEKGKDVELRCDPISGHTALYWYRQSLGQGLEFLIYFQGNSAPDKSGLPSDRFSAERTGGSVSTLTIQRTQQEDSAVYLCASSLVIGQPQHFGDGTRLSIL.

The chain uses TRBV5-1 and TRBJ1-1, with D tentatively TRBD1 (5 bases). Germline V gives CDR1 SGHRS, CDR2 YFSETQ. The CDR3 sequence is 16 residues long. The ends were cut back, 4 bases at V and 3 bases at J, with 19 bases in the middle. The CDR3 DNA is TGCGCCAGCAGCACTCGAGGGGCCCCCGTCGACACTGAAGCTTTCTTT. It is translated as CASSTRGAPVDTEAFF. Together with reference TRBV5-1 and TRBJ1-1, the CDR3 gives the full variable domain: KAGVTQTPRYLIKTRGQQVTLSCSPISGHRSVSWYQQTPGQGLQFLFEYFSETQRNKGNFPGRFSGRQFSNSRSEMNVSTLELGDSALYLCASSTRGAPVDTEAFFGQGTRLTVV.

This clonotype occurred a few times. V usage is TRBV29-1 and J usage is TRBJ2-5; D is ambiguous. Trimming removed 7 bases at V and 0 bases at J, with 6 bases between. The germline CDR1 and CDR2 sequences are SQVTM and ANQGSEA. This CDR3 has 11 amino acids. The CDR3 sequence: CSERDQETQYF. The DNA of the CDR3 is TGCAGCGAACGGGACCAAGAGACCCAGTACTTC.

The chain couples TRBV11-2 to TRBJ2-7; a possible D gene is TRBD1 (6 bases). CDR1 is SGHAT, CDR2 FQNNGV, per germline. Between the trimmed V and J ends, which lost 1 base and 3 bases, there was a span of 13 bases. There are 15 residues in the CDR3. In DNA, the CDR3 is TGTGCCAGCAGCTTAGGGGGGCAGGGTAGCTACGAGCAGTACTTC. Translating gives CASSLGGQGSYEQYF.

CDR3 DNA sequence: TGCGCCAGCAGCACCGGGACATCCCATAACGGCTACACCTTC. Residues: CASSTGTSHNGYTF. The chain joins TRBV5-1 to TRBJ1-2; D may be TRBD1 (6 bases). The CDR3 loop spans 14 amino acids. The V gene lost 4 bases and the J gene lost 8 bases, with 18 bases spanning the gap. Germline assignment: CDR1 SGHRS and CDR2 YFSETQ.

The J gene is TRBJ1-5, the V gene TRBV7-9; 7 nucleotides line up with TRBD1. Trimming at V came to 6 bases and at J to 7 bases, leaving 12 bases not matched to a gene. Looked up from germline, CDR1 is SEHNR and CDR2 is FQNEAQ (reference sequence). The CDR3 covers 15 residues. This CDR3 reads CASSHSTRGTQPQHF. In nucleotides, the CDR3 is TGTGCCAGCAGTCACAGTACCAGGGGGACACAGCCCCAGCATTTT.

This sequence joins TRBV5-5 and TRBJ1-6, with 8 bases identical to TRBD1. V shed 3 bases and J 9 bases; nucleotides not matched to a gene: 8. CDR3 size: 15 residues. The germline gives CDR1 SGHKS, CDR2 YYEKEE (reference sequence). CDR3 protein: CASSWGQAPGSPLHF. The CDR3 DNA reads TGTGCCAGCAGCTGGGGACAGGCTCCTGGTTCACCCCTCCACTTT.

This rearrangement joins TRBV20-1 to TRBJ2-5; TRBD2 matches 8 bases. Germline V gene lookup returns CDR1 DFQATT and CDR2 SNEGSKA (reference sequence). The CDR3 covers 14 residues. Trimming removed 5 bases from V and 5 bases from J; junction bases left unmatched: 10. The CDR3 DNA sequence: TGCAGTGCTTTGGATAGCGGGGAGAAGGAGACCCAGTACTTC. Translated: CSALDSGEKETQYF.

This chain connects TRBV7-9 to TRBJ2-2; TRBD2 aligns across 7 bases. V was clipped by 2 bases and J by 2 bases; unmatched bases: 8. Germline loops: CDR1 SEHNR, CDR2 FQNEAQ (reference sequence). The CDR3 is made up of 17 amino acids. In DNA, the CDR3 is TGTGCCAGCAGCTTATGGGATAGCGGGTTCAACACCGGGGAGCTGTTTTTT. Its protein product is CASSLWDSGFNTGELFF.

This clonotype was found a few times. The rearrangement joins TRBV29-1 to TRBJ2-1; D is unclear. The length of the CDR3 is 10 residues. Germline V gene data show CDR1 as SQVTM and CDR2 as ANQGSEA. Trimming removed 6 bases at V and 4 bases at J, with 4 bases between. DNA of the CDR3: TGCAGCGTACATTACAATGAGCAGTTCTTC. It encodes CSVHYNEQFF.

This sequence joins TRBV20-1 and TRBJ2-7; tentatively, D is TRBD1 (6 bases). The CDR3 sequence is 16 residues long. The germline V and J ends were trimmed by 0 bases and 0 bases, with 15 bases remaining between them. Germline CDR1 DFQATT, CDR2 SNEGSKA (reference sequence). The CDR3 DNA is TGCAGTGCTAGAGATTCGTTGACAGGAATCTCCTACGAGCAGTACTTC. Translating it yields CSARDSLTGISYEQYF.

The chain combines TRBV6-5 with TRBJ2-1; 7 bases line up with TRBD2. Germline-derived CDR1 and CDR2 are MNHEY and SVGAGI. The CDR3 runs to 13 residues. J was trimmed by 4 bases and V by 6 bases; bases with no gene match: 3. CDR3 region: CASSRDYYNEQFF. For the CDR3, the DNA is TGTGCCAGCAGCAGGGACTATTACAATGAGCAGTTCTTC.

The rearrangement joins TRBV7-2 to TRBJ2-3, with D unclear. V was pared by 5 bases and J by 4 bases, with 7 bases between. The CDR3 is made up of 12 amino acids. The germline V gene encodes CDR1 SGHTA and CDR2 FQGNSA. CDR3 coding DNA: TGTGCCAGCAGCAAACGCTCAGATACGCAGTATTTT. Its translation is CASSKRSDTQYF.

This clonotype was observed a few times. The genes are TRBV5-1 and TRBJ2-4; the D is unclear. CDR1 is SGHRS and CDR2 is YFSETQ in the germline V gene. V lost 3 bases and J lost 0, with 13 bases in between. The CDR3 consists of 16 residues. CDR3 in DNA: TGCGCCAGCAGCTCGACCCCATCTCTAGCCAAAAACATTCAGTACTTC. Translated: CASSSTPSLAKNIQYF.

Remarks on this clonotype: The germline gene is not matched at one end of the junction; a read error may be the cause. The CDR3 DNA is TGTGCCAGCAGTTTTCTAGGGGGAGTGGGAGCAGATACGGAGTATTTT. Protein sequence: CASSFLGGVGADTEYF. The chain combines TRBV12-3 or TRBV12-4 with TRBJ2-3, with D tentatively TRBD1 (6 bases). CDR3 length: 16 residues.

The chain links TRBV2 to TRBJ2-1; 8 bases are shared with TRBD2. Germline V gene sequence: CDR1 SNHLY, CDR2 FYNNEI. With 6 bases clipped from V and 6 bases from J, the junction kept 16 bases outside the gene matches. There are 17 residues in the CDR3. Here the CDR3 DNA reads TGTGCCAGCAGCGCTTCCGGAGCGGGGGTTGGTGGCAATGAGCAGTTCTTC. Translated: CASSASGAGVGGNEQFF.

This clonotype occurred a few times. The gene calls are TRBV7-2 and TRBJ1-1, with D hard to call. The length of the CDR3 is 11 residues. Trimming took off 0 bases at V and 7 bases at J, with 3 bases between the two ends. The germline V gene has CDR1 SGHTA and CDR2 FQGNSA. CDR3 bases: TGTGCCAGCAGCTTAGCGTATGAAGCTTTCTTT. This translates into CASSLAYEAFF.